The 28 T cell receptor beta chains reported below all come from one sample, sequenced in a study of OX40 agonist ivuxolimab in advanced cancers. The library was built by means of the immunoSEQ multiplex PCR assay. The clones in this table, taken by TCRdb from immuneACCESS, are in-frame only. Not every clone is retained; where verified, under half of the shortfall comes from an unresolved V gene, and the cause of the rest is unknown. Recorded for this sample are roughly 100,000 clones; 90% of them occurred a single time. Of the sample, around 0.47% falls within the top ten clones. Material: CD4+ or CD8+ T cells sorted from blood, obtained in a trial of the OX40 agonist ivuxolimab. Every receptor here comes from an adult with an advanced solid tumor such as melanoma, head and neck, liver or kidney cancer.

The J gene is TRBJ2-7, the V gene TRBV4-1; TRBD1 or TRBD2 may be the D gene (5 bases each). Looked up from germline, CDR1 is MGHRA and CDR2 is YSYEKL. V lost 1 base and J lost 3, with 19 bases in between. This CDR3 has 17 residues. As DNA, the CDR3 is TGCGCCAGCAGCCAAGGGGGGTTGCCGGCCTGGGGCTACGAGCAGTACTTC. Translated: CASSQGGLPAWGYEQYF.

The chain recombines TRBV7-9 with TRBJ2-3, with D uncertain. Deletions cut 8 bases from V and 1 base from J, with 4 bases between. Germline V gene sequence: CDR1 SEHNR, CDR2 FQNEAQ (reference sequence). This CDR3 spans 11 amino acids. CDR3 coding DNA: TGTGCCAGCGGAGGCACAGATACGCAGTATTTT. Amino acids: CASGGTDTQYF.

This clone appeared once. This chain connects TRBV28 to TRBJ1-2; D unresolved. Germline-derived CDR1 and CDR2 are MDHEN and SYDVKM. The CDR3 runs 12 residues. Trimming removed 3 bases at V and 4 bases at J, with 6 bases between. CDR3 sequence reads: CASSFYSYGYTF. The CDR3 bases are TGTGCCAGCAGTTTTTACAGCTATGGCTACACCTTC.

The chain couples TRBV4-1 to TRBJ2-3; D ambiguous. This CDR3 is built from 12 residues. Germline CDR1 and CDR2: MGHRA and YSYEKL. Trimming stripped 3 bases from V and 5 bases from J, with 6 bases between. The CDR3 reads CASSHRVDTQYF. CDR3 nucleotide sequence: TGCGCCAGCAGCCACCGGGTAGATACGCAGTATTTT.

The V gene is TRBV7-9, the J gene TRBJ1-3; D not resolved. The CDR3 has 17 residues. The V gene's germline CDR1 is SEHNR and CDR2 FQNEAQ (reference sequence). Trimming removed 3 bases from V and 3 bases from J, with 18 bases in between. The CDR3 protein is CASSFAPTPNLGNTIYF. For the CDR3, the DNA is TGTGCCAGCAGCTTCGCTCCGACTCCTAACCTTGGAAACACCATATATTTT.

This clone showed up just once. The chain carries TRBV5-1 and TRBJ1-1; D is ambiguous. The CDR3 covers 13 residues. Germline V gene sequence: CDR1 SGHRS, CDR2 YFSETQ. The V gene lost 3 bases and the J gene lost 4 bases, with 10 bases spanning the gap. The chain's CDR3 is CASSSMEATEAFF. The CDR3 nucleotides are TGCGCCAGCAGCTCGATGGAGGCCACTGAAGCTTTCTTT.

The chain combines TRBV7-2 with TRBJ1-2; D is possibly TRBD1 (6 bases). This CDR3 is built from 13 residues. Trimming shortened V by 5 bases and J by 7 bases, and 14 bases separated the two germline ends. Germline V gives CDR1 SGHTA, CDR2 FQGNSA. The CDR3: CASSPGGSSGYTF. CDR3 sequence (DNA): TGTGCCAGCAGCCCCGGGGGCTCATCTGGCTACACCTTC. Full variable domain (missing parts from reference TRBV7-2 and TRBJ1-2): GAGVSQSPSNKVTEKGKDVELRCDPISGHTALYWYRQSLGQGLEFLIYFQGNSAPDKSGLPSDRFSAERTGGSVSTLTIQRTQQEDSAVYLCASSPGGSSGYTFGSGTRLTVV.

This sequence joins TRBV27 and TRBJ2-5; D is undetermined. Trimming pared 8 bases from V and 2 bases from J, leaving 6 bases between. This CDR3 has 11 amino acids. Germline CDR1 reads MNHEY; CDR2 reads SMNVEV (reference sequence). CDR3 DNA sequence: TGTGCCAGCGGTAAACAAGAGACCCAGTACTTC. It specifies CASGKQETQYF.

J is TRBJ2-7 and V is TRBV5-1; no definite D call. The V gene's germline CDR1 is SGHRS and CDR2 YFSETQ. The CDR3 length is 13 residues. Trimming left V 4 bases short and J 4 bases short, with 12 bases between. The DNA of the CDR3 is TGCGCCAGCAGCACCGGACCGGTTTACGAGCAGTACTTC. Its protein is CASSTGPVYEQYF. The full variable domain, rest sourced from reference TRBV5-1 and TRBJ2-7, is KAGVTQTPRYLIKTRGQQVTLSCSPISGHRSVSWYQQTPGQGLQFLFEYFSETQRNKGNFPGRFSGRQFSNSRSEMNVSTLELGDSALYLCASSTGPVYEQYFGPGTRLTVT.

The chain is built from TRBV7-2 and TRBJ2-2, with TRBD1 identical over 9 bases. This CDR3 contains 16 residues. Germline V gives CDR1 SGHTA, CDR2 FQGNSA. J was trimmed by 5 bases and V by 2 bases; bases with no gene match: 6. The CDR3 DNA follows: TGTGCCAGCAGCTTATACGGACAGGGGAGAACCGGGGAGCTGTTTTTT. The encoded protein is CASSLYGQGRTGELFF.

This chain joins TRBV14 and TRBJ2-5; a weak D match, TRBD2 (6 bases). This CDR3 has 14 amino acids. Trimming stripped 3 bases from V and 2 bases from J, with 10 bases between. Germline V gene sequence: CDR1 SGHDN, CDR2 FVKESK. The CDR3 DNA reads as TGTGCCAGCAGCCAGATGGGGGGTCAAGAGACCCAGTACTTC. This codes for CASSQMGGQETQYF.

This chain connects TRBV28 to TRBJ2-1, with TRBD2 identical over 7 bases. The CDR3 contains 14 residues. V was pared by 6 bases and J by 4 bases, with 6 bases of the junction left unmatched. The germline V gene encodes CDR1 MDHEN and CDR2 SYDVKM. CDR3 protein: CASRLPGGYNEQFF. The CDR3, as DNA: TGTGCCAGCAGGCTACCGGGGGGATACAATGAGCAGTTCTTC.

V usage is TRBV2 and J usage is TRBJ1-5; no reliable D call. Germline V CDR1 and CDR2: SNHLY, FYNNEI. This CDR3 comprises 15 residues. With 6 bases removed from V and 8 bases from J, the gap between germline ends came to 20 bases. CDR3 coding DNA: TGTGCCAGCAGCCTAGATATGGGCTCGGAAGAGCCCCAGCATTTT. It encodes CASSLDMGSEEPQHF.

The count of this clone is one. V gene TRBV5-4 combines with J gene TRBJ2-7; 10 bases are a match to TRBD1. The CDR3 is 14 amino acids. Germline assignment: CDR1 SGHNT and CDR2 YYREEE (reference sequence). With V trimmed by 5 bases and J by 7 bases, 9 bases remained unmatched. The CDR3 coding sequence is TGTGCCAGCAGTAGGGACAGGGGTATGAATGAGCAGTACTTC. Translation: CASSRDRGMNEQYF.

The V gene is TRBV7-8, the J gene TRBJ2-7; D remains ambiguous. Trimming pared 4 bases from V and 3 bases from J, leaving 10 bases between. This CDR3 contains 13 residues. Germline CDR1 SGHVS, CDR2 FQNEAQ. DNA of the CDR3: TGTGCCAGCAGCTCCACACACCTCTACGAGCAGTACTTC. Its translation is CASSSTHLYEQYF.

The V and J genes are TRBV6-1 and TRBJ1-3; tentative D call: TRBD1 (5 bases). CDR3 length: 14 residues. In germline, CDR1 is MNHNS, CDR2 SASEGT. The V and J ends lost 6 bases and 4 bases respectively, with 13 bases between them. The DNA of the CDR3 is TGTGCCAGCAGAGGGCAGGGCGCGGGAAACACCATATATTTT. Its translation is CASRGQGAGNTIYF.

This chain uses TRBV5-4 with TRBJ2-7, with TRBD1 identical over 9 bases. Germline values: CDR1 SGHNT, CDR2 YYREEE (reference sequence). The CDR3 loop spans 13 amino acids. Germline trimming cut 2 bases from V and 8 bases from J; bases unmatched to any gene: 5. The CDR3 sequence is CASSLRDRAQQYF. The CDR3 coding sequence is TGTGCCAGCAGCTTAAGGGACAGGGCCCAGCAGTACTTC.

This chain uses TRBV20-1 with TRBJ2-1, with unresolved D. The CDR3 runs to 11 residues. V was shortened by 1 base and J by 4 bases, with 2 bases between the two germline ends. Germline V gene data show CDR1 as DFQATT and CDR2 as SNEGSKA (reference sequence). The chain's CDR3 is CSARGYNEQFF. In DNA form, the CDR3 reads TGCAGTGCTAGAGGATACAATGAGCAGTTCTTC.

This chain connects TRBV10-3 to TRBJ2-4, with 10 nucleotides matching TRBD1. The CDR3 totals 14 residues. Germline assignment: CDR1 ENHRY and CDR2 SYGVKD. With 3 bases clipped from V and 8 bases from J, the junction kept 4 bases outside the gene matches. The DNA for the CDR3 is TGTGCCATCAGTGACGGGACAGGGGCGGACATTCAGTACTTC. Protein sequence: CAISDGTGADIQYF.

The chain carries TRBV7-3 and TRBJ1-3; D ambiguous. Germline CDR1 is SGHTA and CDR2 is FQGTGA. V dropped 4 bases and J dropped 4 bases, with 11 bases sitting between them. The CDR3 is 14 amino acids. CDR3 nucleotides: TGTGCCAGCAGCTCCACCTCCACGGGAAACACCATATATTTT. Translating it yields CASSSTSTGNTIYF. The full variable domain, rest sourced from reference TRBV7-3 and TRBJ1-3, is GAGVSQTPSNKVTEKGKYVELRCDPISGHTALYWYRQSLGQGPEFLIYFQGTGAADDSGLPNDRFFAVRPEGSVSTLKIQRTERGDSAVYLCASSSTSTGNTIYFGEGSWLTVV.

V is TRBV11-3 and J is TRBJ1-1, with a possible D match to TRBD1 (6 bases). The V end was cut by 1 base, the J end by 1 base, with 19 bases between. The CDR3 runs to 18 residues. Germline assignment: CDR1 SGHNT and CDR2 YENEEA. This CDR3 is CASSLVGGWDGRNTEAFF. For the CDR3, the DNA is TGTGCCAGCAGCTTAGTAGGGGGGTGGGACGGGAGGAACACTGAAGCTTTCTTT.

This clone has a handful of counts. The CDR3, as DNA: TGTGCCAGCAGCCCCGGACAGGGGGGTCAGCCCCAGCATTTT. Amino acid sequence: CASSPGQGGQPQHF. The rearrangement uses TRBV9 and TRBJ1-5; 10 bases are shared with TRBD1. The germline V gene has CDR1 SGDLS and CDR2 YYNGEE. The CDR3 is made up of 14 amino acids. V was clipped by 4 bases and J by 6 bases; unmatched bases: 4. Together with reference TRBV9 and TRBJ1-5, the CDR3 gives the full variable domain: DSGVTQTPKHLITATGQRVTLRCSPRSGDLSVYWYQQSLDQGLQFLIQYYNGEERAKGNILERFSAQQFPDLHSELNLSSLELGDSALYFCASSPGQGGQPQHFGDGTRLSIL.

The chain's CDR3 is CASSLSIPAGGQFF. The CDR3 DNA sequence: TGTGCCAGCAGTTTATCTATCCCCGCTGGGGGGCAGTTCTTC. The J gene is TRBJ2-1, the V gene TRBV28; the D gene could be TRBD1 or TRBD2 (5 bases each). Germline assignment: CDR1 MDHEN and CDR2 SYDVKM. The V end lost 1 base, the J end lost 12 bases, and 16 bases lay between the germline ends. This CDR3 is built from 14 residues.

The rearrangement joins TRBV28 to TRBJ1-2, with D unclear. V dropped 5 bases and J dropped 4 bases, with 8 bases sitting between them. CDR1 is MDHEN and CDR2 is SYDVKM in the germline V gene. This CDR3 has 12 residues. The DNA of the CDR3 is TGTGCCAGCAGTACAAAGGGCTATGGCTACACCTTC. Encoded protein: CASSTKGYGYTF.

The V and J genes are TRBV7-2 and TRBJ2-7; D assignment may be TRBD1 or TRBD2 (5 bases each). The CDR3 is 15 residues long. CDR1 is SGHTA and CDR2 is FQGNSA in the germline V gene. V was cut by 5 bases and J by 0 bases, with 14 bases left in between. The CDR3 sequence is CASSRRDGSSYEQYF. In DNA, the CDR3 is TGTGCCAGCAGCCGTAGGGACGGAAGCTCCTACGAGCAGTACTTC.

The genes are TRBV7-9 and TRBJ2-3, with D tentatively TRBD1 (5 bases). The CDR3 has 16 residues. CDR1 is SEHNR, CDR2 FQNEAQ, per germline (reference sequence). The V end was cut by 5 bases, the J end by 1 base, with 16 bases between. DNA of the CDR3: TGTGCCAGCAGCCCCGGCGGCCTAGGGGGCACAGATACGCAGTATTTT. This translates into CASSPGGLGGTDTQYF. Filled out from reference TRBV7-9 and TRBJ2-3, the complete variable domain reads DTGVSQNPRHKITKRGQNVTFRCDPISEHNRLYWYRQTLGQGPEFLTYFQNEAQLEKSRLLSDRFSAERPKGSFSTLEIQRTEQGDSAMYLCASSPGGLGGTDTQYFGPGTRLTVL.

The gene calls are TRBV5-4 and TRBJ2-3; 13 positions match TRBD2. The CDR3 sequence is 19 residues long. The V gene end was trimmed by 0 bases and the J gene end by 0 bases; junction bases not matched to a gene: 7. The germline gives CDR1 SGHNT, CDR2 YYREEE (reference sequence). CDR3 DNA sequence: TGTGCCAGCAGCTTGGACGGACTAGCGGGGGCCGGGAGCACAGATACGCAGTATTTT. This encodes CASSLDGLAGAGSTDTQYF.

The genes are TRBV5-1 and TRBJ2-2; D remains unclear. This CDR3 has 13 amino acids. From germline, CDR1 is SGHRS and CDR2 YFSETQ. Trimming pared 4 bases from V and 3 bases from J, leaving 7 bases between. CDR3 DNA sequence: TGCGCCAGCAGCACGAGCGACACCGGGGAGCTGTTTTTT. This codes for CASSTSDTGELFF.